This TCR beta chain comes out of a study of identifying expanded T cells in peripheral blood. Study-level points and caveats: Across healthy donors, higher total template counts meant significantly greater roughly 2-week count variance. Technical replicates showed roughly 1.2 changed clones; roughly two weeks around 15; four weeks 19.

Per germline, CDR1 SQVTM and CDR2 ANQGSEA. This CDR3 has 14 residues. Trimming cost V 4 bases and J 0 bases, with 11 bases left between them. TCRdb's table, derived via immunoSEQ multiplex PCR, lists solely in-frame clones and lacks some. The data show 75,000 to 90,000 clones, roughly 90% seen once. With respect to this clone: Its target is not known.

The rearrangement joins TRBV29-1 to TRBJ2-3; no definite D call. Sequencing input: blood. The clonotype comes from a person aged 18-70 years in good health. CDR3 sequence: CSVGPSTSTDTQYF. CDR3 in DNA: TGCAGCGTTGGGCCATCTACTAGCACAGATACGCAGTATTTT.